This T cell receptor (beta chain) was sequenced for a study of shared clonotypes between healthy human individuals. The CDR3 runs to 13 residues. Germline lookup yields CDR1 SQVTM and CDR2 ANQGSEA. V dropped 7 bases and J dropped 10; count of bases not matched to a gene: 11. Nashville, Tennessee was home to all donors, who were Caucasian adults. Unsorted PBMC contributed 300 ng DNA, 30,000 to 35,000 T cell genomes, to each replicate PCR. Spread over ten immunoSEQ deep assay plates, unsorted PBMC DNA underwent sequencing. Using immunoSEQ multiplex PCR, the repertoire was profiled, and TCRdb retains in-frame clones only, with some absent. The sample lists roughly 500,000 clones, around 75% occurring once.

The TCR sequence derives from a woman in her thirties or forties in good health. Some clones in this sample may be carry-over from other donors' samples. Sequenced sample: PBMCs. J is TRBJ2-1 and V is TRBV29-1, with TRBD2 identical over 9 bases. As DNA, the CDR3 is TGCAGCGCCCTAGCGGGACTGCCGAGAGAGCAGTTCTTC. This codes for CSALAGLPREQFF.